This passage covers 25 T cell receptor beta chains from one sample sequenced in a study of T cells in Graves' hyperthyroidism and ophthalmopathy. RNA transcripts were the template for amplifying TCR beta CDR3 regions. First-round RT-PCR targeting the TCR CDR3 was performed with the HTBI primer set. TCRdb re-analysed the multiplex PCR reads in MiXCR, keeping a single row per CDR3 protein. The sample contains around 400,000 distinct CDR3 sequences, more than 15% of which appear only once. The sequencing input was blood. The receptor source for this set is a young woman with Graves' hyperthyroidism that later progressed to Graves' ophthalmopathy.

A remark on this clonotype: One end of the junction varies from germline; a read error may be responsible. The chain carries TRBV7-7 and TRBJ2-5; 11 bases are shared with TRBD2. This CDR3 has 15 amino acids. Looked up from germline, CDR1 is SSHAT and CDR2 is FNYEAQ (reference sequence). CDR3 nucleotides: TGTGCTAGCAGCTTGATGCTAGCGGGAGGAGAGACCCAGTACTTC. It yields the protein CASSLMLAGGETQYF.

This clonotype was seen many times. CDR3: CSATPQGDYGYTF. For the CDR3, the DNA is TGCAGTGCTACTCCCCAGGGGGACTATGGCTACACCTTC. V and J are TRBV20-1 and TRBJ1-2, with 7 bases fitting TRBD1. J was trimmed by 3 bases and V by 4 bases; bases with no gene match: 5. This CDR3 is 13 amino acids long. Germline CDR1 reads DFQATT; CDR2 reads SNEGSKA (reference sequence).

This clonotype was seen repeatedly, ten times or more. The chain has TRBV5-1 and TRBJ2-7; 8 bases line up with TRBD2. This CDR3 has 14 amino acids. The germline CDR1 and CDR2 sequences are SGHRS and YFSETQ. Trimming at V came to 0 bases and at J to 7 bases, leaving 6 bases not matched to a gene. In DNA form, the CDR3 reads TGCGCCAGCAGCTTGGCGCGGCCGGGGGGGGAGCAGTACTTC. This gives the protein CASSLARPGGEQYF.

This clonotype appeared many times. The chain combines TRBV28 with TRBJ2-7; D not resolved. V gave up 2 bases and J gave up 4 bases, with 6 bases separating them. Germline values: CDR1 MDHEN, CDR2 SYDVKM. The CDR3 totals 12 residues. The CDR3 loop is CASSLRRYEQYF. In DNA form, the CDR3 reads TGTGCCAGCAGTTTACGGCGTTACGAGCAGTACTTC.

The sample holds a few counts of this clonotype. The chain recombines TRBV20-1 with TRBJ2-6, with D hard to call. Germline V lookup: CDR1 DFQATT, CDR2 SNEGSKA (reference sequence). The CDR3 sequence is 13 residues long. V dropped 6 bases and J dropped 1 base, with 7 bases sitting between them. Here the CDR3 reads CSALLSGANVLTF. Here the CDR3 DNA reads TGCAGTGCCTTACTATCTGGGGCCAACGTCCTGACTTTC.

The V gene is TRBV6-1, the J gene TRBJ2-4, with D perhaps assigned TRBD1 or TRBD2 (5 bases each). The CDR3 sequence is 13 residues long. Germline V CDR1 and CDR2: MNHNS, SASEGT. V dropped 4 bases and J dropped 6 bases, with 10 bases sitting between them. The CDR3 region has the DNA TGTGCCAGCAGTGTCCGGGACGGAAACATTCAGTACTTC. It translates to CASSVRDGNIQYF.

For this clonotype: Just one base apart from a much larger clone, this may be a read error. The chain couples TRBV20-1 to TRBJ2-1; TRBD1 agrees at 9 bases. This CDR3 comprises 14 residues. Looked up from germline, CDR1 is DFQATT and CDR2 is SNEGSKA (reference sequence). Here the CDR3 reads CSARGGQGRNEQLF. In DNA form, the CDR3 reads TGCAGTGCTAGGGGCGGACAGGGGAGGAATGAGCAGCTCTTC.

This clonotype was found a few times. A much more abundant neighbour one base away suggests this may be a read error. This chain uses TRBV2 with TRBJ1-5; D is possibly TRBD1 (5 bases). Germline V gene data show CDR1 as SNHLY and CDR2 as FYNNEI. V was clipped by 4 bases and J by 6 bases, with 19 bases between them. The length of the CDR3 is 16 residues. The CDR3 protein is CASSGRTRGFGQPQHF. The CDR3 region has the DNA TGTGCCAGCAGTGGTAGGACAAGGGGCTTCGGTCAGCCCCAGCATTTT.

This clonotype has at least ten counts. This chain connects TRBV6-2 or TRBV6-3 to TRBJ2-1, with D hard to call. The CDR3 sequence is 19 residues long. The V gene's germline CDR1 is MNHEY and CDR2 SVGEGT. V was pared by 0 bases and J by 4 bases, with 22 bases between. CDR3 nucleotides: TGTGCCAGCAGTTACTCGAAAAACTACCCCTACTCTAGATACAATGAGCAGTTCTTC. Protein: CASSYSKNYPYSRYNEQFF.

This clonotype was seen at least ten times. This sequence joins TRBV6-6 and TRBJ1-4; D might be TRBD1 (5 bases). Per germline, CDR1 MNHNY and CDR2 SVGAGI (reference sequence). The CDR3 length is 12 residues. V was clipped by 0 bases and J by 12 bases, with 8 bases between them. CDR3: CASSYSGGELFF. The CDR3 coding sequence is TGTGCCAGCAGTTACTCGGGGGGGGAACTGTTTTTT.

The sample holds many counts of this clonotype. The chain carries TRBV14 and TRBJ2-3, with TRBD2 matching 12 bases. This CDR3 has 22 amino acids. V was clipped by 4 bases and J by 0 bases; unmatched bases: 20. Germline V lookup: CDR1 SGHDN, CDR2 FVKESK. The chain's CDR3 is CASSPLTGGRLAGGPSTDTQYF. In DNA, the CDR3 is TGTGCCAGCAGCCCACTGACAGGGGGCCGGCTAGCGGGAGGGCCAAGCACAGATACGCAGTATTTT.

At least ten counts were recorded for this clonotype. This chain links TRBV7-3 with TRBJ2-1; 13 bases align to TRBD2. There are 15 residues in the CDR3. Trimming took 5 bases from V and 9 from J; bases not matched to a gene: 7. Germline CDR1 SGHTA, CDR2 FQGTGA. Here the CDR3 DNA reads TGTGCCAGCAGCCTACTAGCGGGAGGGTACTCTGAGCAGTTCTTC. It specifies CASSLLAGGYSEQFF.

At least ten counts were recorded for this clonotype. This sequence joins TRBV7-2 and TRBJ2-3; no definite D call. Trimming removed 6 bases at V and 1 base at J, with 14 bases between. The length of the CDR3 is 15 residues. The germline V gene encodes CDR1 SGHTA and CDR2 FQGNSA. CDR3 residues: CASSQSLGGTDTQYF. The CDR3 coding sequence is TGTGCCAGCAGTCAAAGTCTCGGTGGCACAGATACGCAGTATTTT.

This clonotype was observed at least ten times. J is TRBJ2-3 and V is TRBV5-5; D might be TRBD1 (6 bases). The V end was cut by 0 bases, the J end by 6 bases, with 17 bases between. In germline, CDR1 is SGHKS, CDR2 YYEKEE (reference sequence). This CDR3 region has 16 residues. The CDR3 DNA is TGTGCCAGCAGCTTGGCCGCGGCAGGGGAGAGGGATACGCAGTATTTT. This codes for CASSLAAAGERDTQYF. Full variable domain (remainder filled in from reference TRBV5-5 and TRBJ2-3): DAGVTQSPTHLIKTRGQQVTLRCSPISGHKSVSWYQQVLGQGPQFIFQYYEKEERGRGNFPDRFSARQFPNYSSELNVNALLLGDSALYLCASSLAAAGERDTQYFGPGTRLTVL.

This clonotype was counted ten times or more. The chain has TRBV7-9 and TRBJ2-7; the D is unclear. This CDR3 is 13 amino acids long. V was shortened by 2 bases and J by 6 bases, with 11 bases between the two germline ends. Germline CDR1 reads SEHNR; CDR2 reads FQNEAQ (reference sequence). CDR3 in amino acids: CASSLRQPFEQYF. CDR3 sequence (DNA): TGTGCCAGCAGCTTACGCCAGCCGTTCGAGCAGTACTTC.

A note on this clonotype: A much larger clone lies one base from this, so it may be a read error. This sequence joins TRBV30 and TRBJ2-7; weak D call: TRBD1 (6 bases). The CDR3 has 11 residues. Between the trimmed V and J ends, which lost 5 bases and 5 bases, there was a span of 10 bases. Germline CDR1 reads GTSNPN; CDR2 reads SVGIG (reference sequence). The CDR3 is CAWAGQHEQYF. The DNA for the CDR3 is TGTGCCTGGGCCGGACAGCACGAGCAGTACTTC.

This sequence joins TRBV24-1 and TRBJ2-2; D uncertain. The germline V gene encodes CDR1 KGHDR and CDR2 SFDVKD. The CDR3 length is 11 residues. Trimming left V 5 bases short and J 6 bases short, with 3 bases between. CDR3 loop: CATSVSGELFF. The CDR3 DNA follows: TGTGCCACCAGTGTTTCCGGGGAGCTGTTTTTT.

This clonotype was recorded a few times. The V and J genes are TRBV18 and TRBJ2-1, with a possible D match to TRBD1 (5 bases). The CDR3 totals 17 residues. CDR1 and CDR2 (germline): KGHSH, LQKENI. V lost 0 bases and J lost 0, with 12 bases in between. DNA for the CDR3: TGTGCCAGCTCACCACCGAACCGACAGAGCTCCTACAATGAGCAGTTCTTC. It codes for CASSPPNRQSSYNEQFF.

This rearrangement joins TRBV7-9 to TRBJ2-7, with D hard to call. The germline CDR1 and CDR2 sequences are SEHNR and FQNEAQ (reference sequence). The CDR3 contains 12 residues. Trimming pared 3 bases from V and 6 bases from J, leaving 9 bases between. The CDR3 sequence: CASSFGDLEQYF. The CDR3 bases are TGTGCCAGCAGCTTCGGCGATCTCGAGCAGTACTTC.

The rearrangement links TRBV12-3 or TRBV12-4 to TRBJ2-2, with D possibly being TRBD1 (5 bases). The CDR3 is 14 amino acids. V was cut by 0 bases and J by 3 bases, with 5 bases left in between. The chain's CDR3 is CASSLARDTGELFF. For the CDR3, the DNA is TGTGCCAGCAGTTTAGCCAGGGACACCGGGGAGCTGTTTTTT.

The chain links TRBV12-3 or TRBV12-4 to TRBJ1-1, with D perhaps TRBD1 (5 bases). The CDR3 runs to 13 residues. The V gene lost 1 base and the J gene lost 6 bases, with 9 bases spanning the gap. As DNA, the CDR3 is TGTGCCAGCAGTTTAGGGGGGTCGGCTGAAGCTTTCTTT. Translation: CASSLGGSAEAFF.

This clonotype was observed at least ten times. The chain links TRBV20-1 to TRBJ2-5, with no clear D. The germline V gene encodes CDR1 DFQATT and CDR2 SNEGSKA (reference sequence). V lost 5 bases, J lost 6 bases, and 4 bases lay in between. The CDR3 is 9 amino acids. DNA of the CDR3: TGCAGTGCTCCGAAGACCCAGTACTTC. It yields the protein CSAPKTQYF.

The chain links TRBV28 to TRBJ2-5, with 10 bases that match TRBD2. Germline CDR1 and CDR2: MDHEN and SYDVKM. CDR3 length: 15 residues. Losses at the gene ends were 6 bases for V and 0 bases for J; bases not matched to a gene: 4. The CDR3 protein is CASSSLAGNQETQYF. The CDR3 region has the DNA TGTGCCAGCAGCTCACTAGCGGGAAACCAAGAGACCCAGTACTTC. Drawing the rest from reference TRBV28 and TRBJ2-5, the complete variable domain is DVKVTQSSRYLVKRTGEKVFLECVQDMDHENMFWYRQDPGLGLRLIYFSYDVKMKEKGDIPEGYSVSREKKERFSLILESASTNQTSMYLCASSSLAGNQETQYFGPGTRLLVL.

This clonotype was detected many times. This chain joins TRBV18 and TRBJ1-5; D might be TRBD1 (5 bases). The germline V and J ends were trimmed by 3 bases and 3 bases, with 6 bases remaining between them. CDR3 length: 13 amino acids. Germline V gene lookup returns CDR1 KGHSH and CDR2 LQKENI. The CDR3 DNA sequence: TGTGCCAGCTCACCGGGGGTCAATCAGCCCCAGCATTTT. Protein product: CASSPGVNQPQHF.

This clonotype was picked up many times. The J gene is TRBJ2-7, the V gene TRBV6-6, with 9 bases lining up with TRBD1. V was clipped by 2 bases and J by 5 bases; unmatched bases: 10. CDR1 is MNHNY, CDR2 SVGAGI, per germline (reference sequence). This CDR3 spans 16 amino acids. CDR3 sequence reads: CASSYAQGALDHEQYF. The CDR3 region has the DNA TGTGCCAGCAGTTACGCACAGGGGGCGTTGGACCACGAGCAGTACTTC.